Sequencing of this T cell receptor (beta chain) was carried out in a study of blood T cell repertoires in COVID-19. This clone was observed a single time. Libraries were prepared by immunoSEQ multiplex PCR; TCRdb keeps only in-frame clonotypes and omits some of them. Here the sample spans about 130,000 clones, about 88% being singletons. The ends were cut back, 4 bases at V and 0 bases at J, with 14 bases in the middle. The CDR3 sequence is 15 residues long. Looked up from germline, CDR1 is SGHRS and CDR2 is YFSETQ. This sequence was found in a man aged 35 to 55 with acute COVID-19. The chain has TRBV5-1 and TRBJ2-7; D is possibly TRBD1 (6 bases). Specimen: PBMCs or T cells enriched from blood (not recorded which). The CDR3 region has the DNA TGCGCCAGCAGCAACGGACAGACCAGCTCCTACGAGCAGTACTTC. Its protein is CASSNGQTSSYEQYF.